A selection of T cell receptor beta chains follows, all from one sample in a study of blood T cell repertoires in COVID-19. The protocol was immunoSEQ multiplex PCR, while the TCRdb copy is restricted to in-frame clones and leaves out a portion. The sample consists of some 190,000 clones, more than 75% of them appearing once. The sample taken for sequencing was PBMCs or T cells enriched from blood (not recorded which). Source of these receptors: a man between 25 and 39 years old with acute COVID-19. The CDR3 runs from the conserved cysteine through the conserved F or W. Each record gives: clone size, V gene, D gene, J gene, CDR3 protein, CDR3 DNA. The D gene is left open where the match is weak. Expanded clones get a size class; other rows say once, few or many, or leave the size out.

size: few
V: TRBV11-3
D: TRBD2
J: TRBJ2-3
CDR3: CASSPRTSGGADTQYF
DNA: TGTGCCAGCAGCCCTCGGACTAGCGGGGGAGCAGATACGCAGTATTTT

size: .
V: TRBV6-2/TRBV6-3
D: .
J: TRBJ1-1
CDR3: CASSLSSGITEAFF
DNA: TGTGCCAGCAGTTTAAGTTCGGGGATCACTGAAGCTTTCTTT

size: .
V: TRBV29-1
D: .
J: TRBJ2-7
CDR3: CSADTGSSYEQYF
DNA: TGCAGCGCTGACACAGGGTCCTCCTACGAGCAGTACTTC

size: .
V: TRBV5-6
D: .
J: TRBJ2-1
CDR3: CASSLGDNEQFF
DNA: TGTGCCAGCAGCTTAGGGGACAATGAGCAGTTCTTC

size: .
V: TRBV14
D: TRBD1
J: TRBJ1-2
CDR3: CASSQDVRGIYGYTF
DNA: TGTGCCAGCAGCCAAGATGTCAGGGGGATTTATGGCTACACCTTC

size: .
V: TRBV5-4
D: .
J: TRBJ2-1
CDR3: CASSLPKSSYNEQFF
DNA: TGTGCCAGCAGCTTGCCCAAGAGCTCCTACAATGAGCAGTTCTTC

size: .
V: TRBV4-1
D: .
J: TRBJ2-1
CDR3: CASGPMGSEEQFF
DNA: TGCGCCAGCGGACCTATGGGGAGCGAAGAGCAGTTCTTC

size: .
V: TRBV6-5
D: .
J: TRBJ1-3
CDR3: CASSSIGGNTIYF
DNA: TGTGCCAGCAGTTCAATCGGTGGAAACACCATATATTTT

size: .
V: TRBV6-6
D: .
J: TRBJ1-1
CDR3: CASSLDSSVSIEAFF
DNA: TGTGCCAGCAGCCTGGACAGTAGTGTTTCCATTGAAGCTTTCTTT

size: .
V: TRBV3-1/TRBV3-2
D: .
J: TRBJ2-4
CDR3: CASSPRTDYDIQYF
DNA: TGTGCCAGCAGCCCAAGGACAGACTATGACATTCAGTACTTC

size: .
V: TRBV19
D: TRBD2
J: TRBJ2-1
CDR3: CASSYRRGAINEQFF
DNA: TGTGCCAGTAGTTATCGGCGGGGGGCAATAAATGAGCAGTTCTTC

size: once
V: TRBV7-3
D: TRBD2
J: TRBJ2-5
CDR3: CASSLGLAGVETQYF
DNA: TGTGCCAGCAGCCTAGGACTAGCGGGGGTAGAGACCCAGTACTTC

size: .
V: TRBV14
D: TRBD1
J: TRBJ2-7
CDR3: CASSRRTGTGEQYF
DNA: TGTGCCAGCAGCCGGCGGACAGGGACGGGGGAGCAGTACTTC

size: .
V: TRBV2
D: .
J: TRBJ1-1
CDR3: CASRTHLNTEAFF
DNA: TGTGCCAGCAGGACACACCTGAACACTGAAGCTTTCTTT

size: .
V: TRBV6-5
D: .
J: TRBJ1-2
CDR3: CASRQRGGGDYGYTF
DNA: TGTGCCAGCAGGCAACGCGGGGGAGGCGACTATGGCTACACCTTC

size: .
V: TRBV9
D: TRBD1
J: TRBJ2-7
CDR3: CASSGTIQGEQYF
DNA: TGTGCCAGCAGCGGGACAATACAGGGGGAGCAGTACTTC

size: .
V: TRBV9
D: TRBD2
J: TRBJ2-1
CDR3: CASSASTSGGDNEQFF
DNA: TGTGCCAGCAGCGCATCGACTAGCGGGGGGGACAATGAGCAGTTCTTC

size: .
V: TRBV7-3
D: .
J: TRBJ2-3
CDR3: CASSLTDSGDTQYF
DNA: TGTGCCAGCAGCTTAACCGATTCAGGAGATACGCAGTATTTT

size: .
V: TRBV7-3
D: .
J: TRBJ2-5
CDR3: CASSLNGGEETQYF
DNA: TGTGCCAGCAGCTTAAACGGGGGAGAAGAGACCCAGTACTTC

size: .
V: TRBV5-6
D: TRBD1
J: TRBJ1-3
CDR3: CASSPPTGSGNTIYF
DNA: TGTGCCAGCAGCCCCCCGACAGGGTCTGGAAACACCATATATTTT

size: .
V: TRBV15
D: .
J: TRBJ2-7
CDR3: CATSGATVGLEYF
DNA: TGTGCCACCAGCGGGGCAACAGTAGGGCTGGAGTACTTC

size: few
V: TRBV3-1/TRBV3-2
D: TRBD2
J: TRBJ2-1
CDR3: CASSQVIAGGPGSYNEQFF
DNA: TGTGCCAGCAGCCAAGTTATAGCGGGGGGGCCTGGATCCTACAATGAGCAGTTCTTC

size: .
V: TRBV21-1
D: .
J: TRBJ2-7
CDR3: CASSKEKRQRDKGEQYF
DNA: TGTGCCAGCAGCAAAGAGAAAAGGCAGCGAGATAAAGGCGAGCAGTACTTC

size: .
V: TRBV19
D: .
J: TRBJ2-5
CDR3: CASSRQGGRETQYF
DNA: TGTGCCAGTAGTAGGCAAGGGGGTCGGGAGACCCAGTACTTC

size: .
V: TRBV5-1
D: .
J: TRBJ2-5
CDR3: CASSSTGSPRETQYF
DNA: TGCGCCAGCAGCTCAACAGGGTCCCCACGGGAGACCCAGTACTTC

size: once
V: TRBV19
D: .
J: TRBJ1-1
CDR3: CASSTPRGARDTEAFF
DNA: TGTGCCAGTAGTACCCCTCGGGGGGCAAGGGACACTGAAGCTTTCTTT

size: once
V: TRBV21-1
D: .
J: TRBJ2-5
CDR3: CASNTGTVQETQYF
DNA: TGTGCCAGCAACACGGGAACAGTCCAAGAGACCCAGTACTTC

size: .
V: TRBV19
D: .
J: TRBJ2-3
CDR3: CASRQKMASTDTQYF
DNA: TGTGCCAGTCGACAAAAAATGGCTAGCACAGATACGCAGTATTTT

size: .
V: TRBV6-2/TRBV6-3
D: .
J: TRBJ1-1
CDR3: CASSPGLGGTEAFF
DNA: TGTGCCAGCAGTCCCGGACTGGGAGGGACTGAAGCTTTCTTT

size: once
V: TRBV5-1
D: TRBD1
J: TRBJ1-2
CDR3: CASSGTTGNYGYTF
DNA: TGCGCCAGCAGCGGGACGACAGGGAACTATGGCTACACCTTC

size: .
V: TRBV19
D: .
J: TRBJ1-1
CDR3: CASSNAPGSGTEAFF
DNA: TGTGCCAGTAGTAACGCCCCAGGGTCCGGCACTGAAGCTTTCTTT

size: .
V: TRBV5-6
D: .
J: TRBJ1-2
CDR3: CASVVGHPNYGYTF
DNA: TGTGCCAGTGTGGTTGGACACCCCAACTATGGCTACACCTTC

size: .
V: TRBV2
D: TRBD1
J: TRBJ2-7
CDR3: CASSGGQGLHEQYF
DNA: TGTGCCAGCAGTGGGGGACAGGGCCTACACGAGCAGTACTTC

size: .
V: TRBV18
D: TRBD1
J: TRBJ2-1
CDR3: CASSPPGQGSSEQFF
DNA: TGTGCCAGCTCACCACCCGGACAGGGATCCTCGGAGCAGTTCTTC

size: .
V: TRBV18
D: TRBD1
J: TRBJ1-6
CDR3: CASSPLGQSSYNSPLHF
DNA: TGTGCCAGCTCACCACTGGGACAGAGCTCCTATAATTCACCCCTCCACTTT

size: .
V: TRBV9
D: .
J: TRBJ2-1
CDR3: CASSVATRLAGEQFF
DNA: TGTGCCAGCAGCGTAGCTACCAGGCTAGCCGGCGAGCAGTTCTTC

size: .
V: TRBV7-2
D: TRBD1
J: TRBJ1-1
CDR3: CASSPPQGVLAFF
DNA: TGTGCCAGCAGCCCCCCACAGGGGGTTCTAGCTTTCTTT

size: .
V: TRBV19
D: .
J: TRBJ1-1
CDR3: CASSIGRGTEAFF
DNA: TGTGCCAGTAGTATAGGGAGAGGGACTGAAGCTTTCTTT

size: .
V: TRBV12-3/TRBV12-4
D: .
J: TRBJ1-1
CDR3: CASSLRGYTEAFF
DNA: TGTGCCAGCAGTTTAAGGGGTTATACTGAAGCTTTCTTT

size: .
V: TRBV21-1
D: .
J: TRBJ1-2
CDR3: CASSLAGDRNNYGYTF
DNA: TGTGCCAGCAGCTTGGCAGGAGACAGAAATAACTATGGCTACACCTTC